This T cell receptor beta chain was sequenced during a study of blood T cell repertoires in COVID-19. About the study: The United States, Italy and Spain provided the acute and convalescent COVID-19 samples. PBMCs, B-cell-depleted T cells, or T cells were the source of the cDNA or gDNA that made up the material.

The authors' processing: Amplifying reference gene primers gave estimates of nucleated cell counts. Sequencing was performed with immunoSEQ multiplex PCR; in TCRdb, only in-frame clones are kept and a portion is missing. V and J calls and clone size come straight from that table; D and trimming were deduced from the DNA. The data contain roughly 120,000 clones, 70% to 85% of them singletons. CDR1 SGHTA and CDR2 FQGTGA come from the germline V gene. This CDR3 has 15 amino acids. Germline trimming cut 5 bases from V and 5 bases from J; bases unmatched to any gene: 10. This sequence joins TRBV7-3 and TRBJ2-3; 7 bases fit TRBD1. This receptor was obtained from a man aged 50 or older with acute or convalescent COVID-19. The sequenced material came from peripheral blood. The CDR3, as DNA: TGTGCCAGCAGCCCGGACAGGAATCAAGGAGATACGCAGTATTTT. Amino acids: CASSPDRNQGDTQYF.